This T cell receptor beta chain was recorded in a study of T cells expressing NK-cell markers. TCRdb reprocessed the 5' RACE reads, keeping one entry per CDR3 protein, no DNA. The sample is made up of 300,000 to 450,000 distinct CDR3 sequences, and the top ten hold around 5% of it. Per germline, CDR1 SGHTA and CDR2 FQGNSA. The CDR3 spans 14 residues. This TCR was recovered from a man aged 18-69 years in good health. This chain joins TRBV7-2 and TRBJ1-5. The source material was blood T cells: a sorted CD56 or NKG2C T cell subset, CD4+ or CD8+ T cells, or bulk PBMC T cells (not recorded which). CDR3 residues: CASSTSAGTQPQHF. Supplemented by reference TRBV7-2 and TRBJ1-5, the full variable domain reads GAGVSQSPSNKVTEKGKDVELRCDPISGHTALYWYRQSLGQGLEFLIYFQGNSAPDKSGLPSDRFSAERTGGSVSTLTIQRTQQEDSAVYLCASSTSAGTQPQHFGDGTRLSIL.